This T cell receptor beta chain was recorded in a study of early T cells in non-severe SARS-CoV-2 infection. Study-wide results and limits: Database matching using VDJdb favored anti-spike CD8 responses, with private and CD4 specificities left missing.

CDR3 length: 16 residues. Trimming removed 0 bases at V and 2 bases at J, with 14 bases between. Germline CDR1 SGHKS, CDR2 YYEKEE (reference sequence). Separate cDNA molecules each had unique molecular identifiers attached to them. TCRdb re-called the 5' RACE reads through MiXCR, storing one row per CDR3 protein. The table has approximately 50,000 distinct CDR3 sequences, roughly 8.2% seen once. About this clonotype: Its antigen is unknown.

The receptor was derived from an adult who was a healthcare worker with PCR-confirmed SARS-CoV-2 infection or an uninfected control (not recorded which). The chain employs TRBV5-5 and TRBJ1-2; D gene ambiguous. The sequencing input was whole blood. The CDR3 is CASSLGSRAANYGYTF. The CDR3 nucleotides are TGTGCCAGCAGCTTGGGGTCTCGGGCAGCCAACTATGGCTACACCTTC. The full variable domain, rest sourced from reference TRBV5-5 and TRBJ1-2, is DAGVTQSPTHLIKTRGQQVTLRCSPISGHKSVSWYQQVLGQGPQFIFQYYEKEERGRGNFPDRFSARQFPNYSSELNVNALLLGDSALYLCASSLGSRAANYGYTFGSGTRLTVV.